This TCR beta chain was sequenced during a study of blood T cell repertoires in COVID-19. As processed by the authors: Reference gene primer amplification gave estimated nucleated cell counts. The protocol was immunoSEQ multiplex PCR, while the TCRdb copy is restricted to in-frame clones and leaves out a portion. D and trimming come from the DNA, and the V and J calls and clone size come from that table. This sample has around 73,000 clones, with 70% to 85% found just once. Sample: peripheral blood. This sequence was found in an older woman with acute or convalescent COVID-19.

CDR3 bases: TGTGCCACTAGAAGCGGGGGGGCAATAGATACGCAGTATTTT. Protein sequence: CATRSGGAIDTQYF. This rearrangement joins TRBV24-1 to TRBJ2-3, with 10 bases that match TRBD2. This CDR3 region has 14 residues. The V and J ends lost 10 bases and 5 bases, in that order; junction bases with no gene match: 8. Germline CDR1 and CDR2: KGHDR and SFDVKD.